This T cell receptor (beta chain) originates from a study of blood T cell repertoires in COVID-19. Study-wide context: The analysed material was cDNA or gDNA that came from T cells, B-cell-depleted T cells, or PBMCs.

Profiling relied on immunoSEQ multiplex PCR, and the TCRdb table lists in-frame clones only, not all of them. Seen here are about 220,000 clones, 86% observed once, and the top ten hold less than 4.5%. In terms of age and location, participants ranged from roughly 18 to 95 years and lived in about two dozen US areas. Material: PBMCs or T cells enriched from blood (not recorded which). This TCR was sampled from a woman aged 40 to 50 with acute COVID-19.

For the CDR3, the DNA is TGTGCCAGCAGCTTAGCCGGTACTGTGGAGACCCAGTACTTC. This translates into CASSLAGTVETQYF. The V gene is TRBV7-9, the J gene TRBJ2-5, with D unresolved. Germline values: CDR1 SEHNR, CDR2 FQNEAQ (reference sequence). This CDR3 is built from 14 residues. V lost 0 bases, J lost 5 bases, and 10 bases lay in between.